These 30 T cell receptor beta chains were all obtained from the same sample, sequenced in a study of control samples from healthy donors and cancer patients. TCRdb's table, derived via immunoSEQ multiplex PCR, lists solely in-frame clones and lacks some. Here the sample spans around 190,000 clones, nearly 90% being singletons. The sequencing input was blood. The receptor set was obtained from a woman aged 50 to 65 in good health.

J is TRBJ1-5 and V is TRBV6-6, with D maybe TRBD1 (5 bases). V lost 5 bases, J lost 2 bases, and 7 bases lay in between. The CDR3 contains 13 residues. The V gene's germline CDR1 is MNHNY and CDR2 SVGAGI (reference sequence). The CDR3 DNA is TGTGCCAGCAGTGTACAGGGCAATCAGCCCCAGCATTTT. It specifies CASSVQGNQPQHF.

The chain has TRBV7-2 and TRBJ2-2; 10 bases match TRBD1. CDR3 size: 14 residues. Trimming took 5 bases from V and 5 from J; bases not matched to a gene: 2. CDR1 and CDR2 from the germline V gene are SGHTA and FQGNSA. The CDR3 DNA is TGTGCCAGCAGCAGACAGGGGGCTACCGGGGAGCTGTTTTTT. It specifies CASSRQGATGELFF.

This clone appeared a single time. The rearrangement joins TRBV4-1 to TRBJ1-5; D is ambiguous. Germline CDR1 MGHRA, CDR2 YSYEKL. Trimming took off 1 base at V and 0 bases at J, with 10 bases between the two ends. The CDR3 runs to 16 residues. CDR3 sequence: CASSQVSGYSNQPQHF. In DNA form, the CDR3 reads TGCGCCAGCAGCCAAGTCTCAGGTTATAGCAATCAGCCCCAGCATTTT.

This rearrangement joins TRBV7-2 to TRBJ2-3; no clear D gene. V lost 6 bases, J lost 5 bases, and 6 bases lay in between. This CDR3 has 11 amino acids. Germline V gives CDR1 SGHTA, CDR2 FQGNSA. The CDR3 protein is CASRREDTQYF. In DNA, the CDR3 is TGTGCCAGCAGACGAGAAGATACGCAGTATTTT.

This chain uses TRBV2 with TRBJ2-3; D is unclear. The CDR3 is made up of 12 amino acids. Deletions cut 11 bases from V and 5 bases from J, with 14 bases between. Germline lookup yields CDR1 SNHLY and CDR2 FYNNEI. The CDR3 DNA sequence: TGTGCCGGAGACGATGAAGGAGATACGCAGTATTTT. Translating gives CAGDDEGDTQYF.

The J gene is TRBJ2-1, the V gene TRBV5-4; maybe TRBD1 (6 bases). Looked up from germline, CDR1 is SGHNT and CDR2 is YYREEE (reference sequence). V was clipped by 0 bases and J by 6 bases, with 10 bases between them. The CDR3 runs 14 residues. This CDR3 is CASSLEGVGNEQFF. The CDR3 DNA reads as TGTGCCAGCAGCTTGGAGGGGGTCGGCAATGAGCAGTTCTTC.

The rearrangement joins TRBV5-4 to TRBJ1-4; D is unresolved. V was pared by 1 base and J by 1 base, with 5 bases between. Germline lookup yields CDR1 SGHNT and CDR2 YYREEE (reference sequence). The CDR3 extends over 14 amino acids. The CDR3 protein is CASSLSGTNEKLFF. CDR3 nucleotides: TGTGCCAGCAGCTTGTCGGGAACTAATGAAAAACTGTTTTTT.

V usage is TRBV27 and J usage is TRBJ1-2, with D uncertain. V gave up 5 bases and J gave up 8 bases, with 18 bases separating them. Germline lookup yields CDR1 MNHEY and CDR2 SMNVEV (reference sequence). The CDR3 covers 14 residues. CDR3 sequence (DNA): TGTGCCAGCAGTCGAAGCTTCTATGGCTACGGCTACACCTTC. Translating gives CASSRSFYGYGYTF.

The chain is built from TRBV4-3 and TRBJ1-6, with unresolved D. V was cut by 0 bases and J by 0 bases, with 9 bases left in between. Germline V lookup: CDR1 LGHNA, CDR2 YSLEER. The CDR3 extends over 17 amino acids. The CDR3: CASSQDYPSSYNSPLHF. In DNA form, the CDR3 reads TGCGCCAGCAGCCAAGATTATCCCAGCTCCTATAATTCACCCCTCCACTTT.

The J gene is TRBJ2-3, the V gene TRBV4-3; 7 nucleotides match TRBD2. V lost 4 bases and J lost 2; bases outside the gene matches: 6. Germline V gene lookup returns CDR1 LGHNA and CDR2 YSLEER. CDR3 length: 15 residues. Here the CDR3 DNA reads TGCGCCAGCAGCCCTTCTAGCGGTGACACAGATACGCAGTATTTT. It codes for CASSPSSGDTDTQYF.

The chain couples TRBV9 to TRBJ1-2; TRBD1 aligns across 10 bases. Looked up from germline, CDR1 is SGDLS and CDR2 is YYNGEE. The CDR3 runs 13 residues. Trimming removed 3 bases from V and 6 bases from J; junction bases left unmatched: 2. In DNA form, the CDR3 reads TGTGCCAGCAGCGGCGGACAGGGGGATGGCTACACCTTC. Encoded protein: CASSGGQGDGYTF. Full variable domain (rest looked up from reference TRBV9 and TRBJ1-2): DSGVTQTPKHLITATGQRVTLRCSPRSGDLSVYWYQQSLDQGLQFLIQYYNGEERAKGNILERFSAQQFPDLHSELNLSSLELGDSALYFCASSGGQGDGYTFGSGTRLTVV.

Comment on this clone: Within the sample, other DNA sequences also encode this same CDR3. The V call is TRBV7-9, the J call TRBJ1-1; D possibly corresponds to TRBD1 (5 bases). The CDR3 consists of 13 residues. V lost 3 bases and J lost 1, with 6 bases in between. Germline CDR1 SEHNR, CDR2 FQNEAQ (reference sequence). CDR3 in DNA: TGTGCCAGCAGCTTGCAGGGGAACACTGAAGCTTTCTTT. It is translated as CASSLQGNTEAFF.

This chain connects TRBV24-1 to TRBJ1-2, with a tentative D call TRBD1 (5 bases). CDR3 length: 20 residues. Trimming cost V 0 bases and J 4 bases, with 26 bases left between them. The V gene's germline CDR1 is KGHDR and CDR2 SFDVKD. The CDR3 DNA reads TGTGCCACCAGTGATTTGCTCCCTCAAGACAGACCATCACACCCCTATGGCTACACCTTC. Residues: CATSDLLPQDRPSHPYGYTF.

V gene TRBV6-6 combines with J gene TRBJ2-1; 7 positions agree with TRBD2. V lost 2 bases to trimming and J lost 9 bases; unmatched junction nucleotides: 7. From germline, CDR1 is MNHNY and CDR2 SVGAGI (reference sequence). The CDR3 is made up of 14 amino acids. CDR3 nucleotides: TGTGCCAGCAGTTACGTGGGAGGGCCGTCTGAGCAGTTCTTC. This sequence encodes CASSYVGGPSEQFF.

The chain joins TRBV6-4 to TRBJ1-2; the D gene is possibly TRBD1 (5 bases). The CDR3 has 14 residues. The germline V and J ends were trimmed by 2 bases and 6 bases, with 13 bases remaining between them. Germline CDR1 MRHNA, CDR2 SNTAGT. CDR3 nucleotides: TGTGCCAGCAGTGACCAGGGAGAGTCCCATGGCTACACCTTC. Amino acid sequence: CASSDQGESHGYTF.

The rearrangement joins TRBV12-3 or TRBV12-4 to TRBJ2-5, with 13 bases lining up with TRBD2. V trimming: 6 bases; J trimming: 5 bases; junction bases outside the gene matches: 0. The CDR3 consists of 13 residues. Here the CDR3 reads CASRTSGGETQYF. CDR3 sequence (DNA): TGTGCCAGCAGGACTAGCGGGGGGGAGACCCAGTACTTC.

J is TRBJ1-6 and V is TRBV19; D not resolved. The CDR3 contains 15 residues. Germline CDR1 and CDR2: LNHDA and SQIVND (reference sequence). V lost 2 bases, J lost 7 bases, and 12 bases lay in between. This chain's CDR3 is CASSISQARNSPLHF. CDR3 DNA: TGTGCCAGTAGTATATCGCAGGCGCGAAATTCACCCCTCCACTTT.

This chain joins TRBV15 and TRBJ2-5, with 7 positions matching TRBD2. V shed 3 bases, J shed 5 bases, and the junction held 12 bases outside the gene matches. Looked up from germline, CDR1 is LNHNV and CDR2 is YYDKDF (reference sequence). The CDR3 is made up of 16 amino acids. CDR3 DNA: TGTGCCACCAGCAGGGACCTTGGAAGCGGGACCGAGACCCAGTACTTC. Protein product: CATSRDLGSGTETQYF.

J is TRBJ1-4 and V is TRBV24-1; D not certain. The CDR3 contains 13 residues. Germline assignment: CDR1 KGHDR and CDR2 SFDVKD. Trimming took 3 bases from V and 8 from J, leaving 9 bases between them. The CDR3 here is CATSDGPGEKLFF. In DNA form, the CDR3 reads TGTGCCACCAGTGATGGGCCCGGGGAAAAACTGTTTTTT.

This chain links TRBV29-1 with TRBJ1-2; D not certain. Per the germline V gene, CDR1 is SQVTM and CDR2 is ANQGSEA. The CDR3 consists of 11 residues. V lost 5 bases and J 5 bases, leaving 9 bases between the germline ends. DNA of the CDR3: TGCAGCGTTAGAGGGCAGTATGGCTACACCTTC. Its protein product is CSVRGQYGYTF.

The J gene is TRBJ1-2, the V gene TRBV7-6; TRBD1 matches at 10 bases. The germline gives CDR1 SGHVS, CDR2 FNYEAQ. The CDR3 is 14 residues long. J lost 2 bases, V lost 5 bases, and 2 bases had no gene match. In DNA, the CDR3 is TGTGCCAGCAGCCCGGGACAGGGGAACTATGGCTACACCTTC. Its protein is CASSPGQGNYGYTF. The whole variable domain, filled in from reference TRBV7-6 and TRBJ1-2, reads GAGVSQSPRYKVTKRGQDVALRCDPISGHVSLYWYRQALGQGPEFLTYFNYEAQQDKSGLPNDRFSAERPEGSISTLTIQRTEQRDSAMYRCASSPGQGNYGYTFGSGTRLTVV.

The rearrangement joins TRBV2 to TRBJ2-2, with D uncertain. CDR3 length: 15 residues. V was shortened by 5 bases and J by 5 bases, with 15 bases between the two germline ends. CDR1 SNHLY and CDR2 FYNNEI come from the germline V gene. The CDR3 DNA is TGTGCCAGCAGTCTACGGCTCCTAGGGACCGGGGAGCTGTTTTTT. This codes for CASSLRLLGTGELFF.

This chain uses TRBV29-1 with TRBJ1-1; TRBD1 matches 12 bases. The length of the CDR3 is 19 residues. Trimming took 4 bases from V and 4 from J; bases not matched to a gene: 19. Germline CDR1 is SQVTM and CDR2 is ANQGSEA. The CDR3 nucleotides are TGCAGCGTTGTAGGGGCACGGGACAGGGGGCGCGGGGGAGGCACTGAAGCTTTCTTT. This codes for CSVVGARDRGRGGGTEAFF.

The chain uses TRBV28 and TRBJ1-1; 10 bases match TRBD1. This CDR3 comprises 16 residues. The V segment lost 4 bases and the J segment 10 bases; nucleotides outside the gene matches: 15. Germline V gene sequence: CDR1 MDHEN, CDR2 SYDVKM. The CDR3 coding sequence is TGTGCCAGCAGTTCCTTACCGGGACAGGGGTTGGGAGGAGCTTTCTTT. Protein: CASSSLPGQGLGGAFF.

In its sample, this clone was seen once. V usage is TRBV18 and J usage is TRBJ1-2; perhaps TRBD1 as D (5 bases). The ends were cut back, 3 bases at V and 9 bases at J, with 17 bases in the middle. CDR3 length: 14 residues. The germline V gene encodes CDR1 KGHSH and CDR2 LQKENI. The CDR3 reads CASSPSGTAERYTF. CDR3 DNA: TGTGCCAGCTCACCTTCCGGGACGGCCGAGCGCTACACCTTC.

The chain uses TRBV5-4 and TRBJ1-5; 7 positions agree with TRBD1. CDR1 SGHNT and CDR2 YYREEE come from the germline V gene (reference sequence). The length of the CDR3 is 15 residues. With 3 bases clipped from V and 1 base from J, the junction kept 4 bases outside the gene matches. The CDR3 region has the DNA TGTGCCAGCAGCTCGGGAGGGGGCAGCAATCAGCCCCAGCATTTT. This sequence encodes CASSSGGGSNQPQHF. The entire variable domain, with the rest obtained from reference TRBV5-4 and TRBJ1-5, is as follows: ETGVTQSPTHLIKTRGQQVTLRCSSQSGHNTVSWYQQALGQGPQFIFQYYREEENGRGNFPPRFSGLQFPNYSSELNVNALELDDSALYLCASSSGGGSNQPQHFGDGTRLSIL.

V and J are TRBV6-5 and TRBJ2-4, with TRBD1 matching 10 bases. CDR3 length equals 14 residues. Trimming at V came to 7 bases and at J to 8 bases, leaving 8 bases not matched to a gene. The germline gives CDR1 MNHEY, CDR2 SVGAGI. In DNA, the CDR3 is TGTGCCAGCAACCTGGACAGGGGGTTGTACATTCAGTACTTC. Translating it yields CASNLDRGLYIQYF.

Written as DNA, the CDR3 is TGTGCCAGCAGTTTATCGGGAGGGAACACTGAAGCTTTCTTT. It is translated as CASSLSGGNTEAFF. The V gene is TRBV27, the J gene TRBJ1-1; D call uncertain. V was shortened by 0 bases and J by 1 base, with 6 bases between the two germline ends. In germline, CDR1 is MNHEY, CDR2 SMNVEV (reference sequence). The CDR3 loop spans 14 amino acids.

This sequence joins TRBV9 and TRBJ1-5; D is unresolved. Germline V CDR1 and CDR2: SGDLS, YYNGEE. V lost 3 bases and J lost 8, with 15 bases in between. The CDR3 runs to 14 residues. The CDR3 nucleotides are TGTGCCAGCAGCGAAGACGGCCTAAATGAGCCCCAGCATTTT. Translation: CASSEDGLNEPQHF.

J is TRBJ2-2 and V is TRBV5-5; a possible D gene is TRBD2 (5 bases). The V gene lost 4 bases and the J gene lost 5 bases, with 9 bases spanning the gap. The CDR3 extends over 13 amino acids. Germline loops: CDR1 SGHKS, CDR2 YYEKEE (reference sequence). The CDR3 bases are TGTGCCAGCAGCCCTGGGAGTACCGGGGAGCTGTTTTTT. This translates into CASSPGSTGELFF.